What follows describes a single T cell receptor beta chain. The antigen is not known. V gave up 9 bases and J gave up 1 base, with 15 bases separating them. The CDR3 is 14 amino acids. In germline, CDR1 is SGHTA, CDR2 FQGNSA. The data derive from a study of OX40 agonist ivuxolimab in advanced cancers. Produced via immunoSEQ multiplex PCR; TCRdb's table is partial and in-frame only. There are fewer than 35,000 clones in the sample; roughly 79% occur only once, and less than 20% lies in the top ten. Broader study findings: What antigens the expanded peripheral T cells recognized was never established. At 0.1-3.0 mg/kg, partial responders had clonal expansion among the lowest observed.

This TCR derives from an adult with an advanced solid tumor such as melanoma, head and neck, liver or kidney cancer. This rearrangement joins TRBV7-2 to TRBJ2-5; a possible D gene is TRBD2 (5 bases). The sequenced sample was CD4+ or CD8+ T cells sorted from blood, obtained in a trial of the OX40 agonist ivuxolimab. CDR3 amino acids: CASSPGYLQETQYF. As DNA, the CDR3 is TGTGCCAGTAGTCCGGGATACCTCCAAGAGACCCAGTACTTC. Together with reference TRBV7-2 and TRBJ2-5, the CDR3 gives the full variable domain: GAGVSQSPSNKVTEKGKDVELRCDPISGHTALYWYRQSLGQGLEFLIYFQGNSAPDKSGLPSDRFSAERTGGSVSTLTIQRTQQEDSAVYLCASSPGYLQETQYFGPGTRLLVL.